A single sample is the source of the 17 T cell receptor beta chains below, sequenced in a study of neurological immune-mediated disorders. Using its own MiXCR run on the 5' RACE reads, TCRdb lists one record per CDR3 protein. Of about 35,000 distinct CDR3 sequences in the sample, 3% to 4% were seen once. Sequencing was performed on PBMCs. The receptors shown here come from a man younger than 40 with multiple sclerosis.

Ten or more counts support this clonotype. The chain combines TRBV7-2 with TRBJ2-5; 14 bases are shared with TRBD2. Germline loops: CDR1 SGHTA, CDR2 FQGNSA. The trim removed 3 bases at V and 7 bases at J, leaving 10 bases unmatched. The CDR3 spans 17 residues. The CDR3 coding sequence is TGTGCCAGCAGCTTCGGACTAGCGGGGGGTGGTCTACGGACCCAGTACTTC. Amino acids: CASSFGLAGGGLRTQYF.

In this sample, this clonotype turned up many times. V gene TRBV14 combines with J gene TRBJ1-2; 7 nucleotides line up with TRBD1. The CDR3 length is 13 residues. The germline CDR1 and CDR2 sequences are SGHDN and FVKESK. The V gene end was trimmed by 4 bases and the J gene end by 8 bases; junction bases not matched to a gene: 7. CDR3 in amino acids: CASSPSYRGGYTF. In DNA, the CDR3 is TGTGCCAGCAGCCCGAGCTACAGGGGCGGCTACACCTTC.

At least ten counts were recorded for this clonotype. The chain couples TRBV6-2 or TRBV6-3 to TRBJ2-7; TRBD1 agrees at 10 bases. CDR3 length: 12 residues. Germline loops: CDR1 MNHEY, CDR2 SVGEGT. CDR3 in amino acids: CASGQGSYEQYF. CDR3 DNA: TGTGCATCGGGACAGGGGAGCTACGAGCAGTACTTC.

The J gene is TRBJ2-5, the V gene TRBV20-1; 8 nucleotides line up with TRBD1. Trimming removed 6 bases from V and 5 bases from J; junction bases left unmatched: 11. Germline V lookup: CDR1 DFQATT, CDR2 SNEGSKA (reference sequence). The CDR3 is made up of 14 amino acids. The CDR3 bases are TGCAGTGCCATTAGACAGGGGCGCCGGGAGACCCAGTACTTC. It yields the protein CSAIRQGRRETQYF.

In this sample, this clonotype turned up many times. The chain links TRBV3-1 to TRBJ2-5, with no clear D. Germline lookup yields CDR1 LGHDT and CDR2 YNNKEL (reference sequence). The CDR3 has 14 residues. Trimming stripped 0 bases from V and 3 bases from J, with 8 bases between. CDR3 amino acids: CASSQDRRKETQYF. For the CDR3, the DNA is TGTGCCAGCAGCCAAGATCGAAGGAAAGAGACCCAGTACTTC.

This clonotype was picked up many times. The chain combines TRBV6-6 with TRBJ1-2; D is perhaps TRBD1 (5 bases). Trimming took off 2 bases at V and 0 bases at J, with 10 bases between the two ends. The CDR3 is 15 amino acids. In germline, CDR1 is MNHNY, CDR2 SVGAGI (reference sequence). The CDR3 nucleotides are TGTGCCAGCAGTTACCCCGAGACAGCTAACTATGGCTACACCTTC. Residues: CASSYPETANYGYTF.

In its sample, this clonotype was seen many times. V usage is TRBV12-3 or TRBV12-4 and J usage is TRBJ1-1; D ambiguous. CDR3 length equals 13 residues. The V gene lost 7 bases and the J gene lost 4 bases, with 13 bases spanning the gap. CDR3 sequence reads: CASTRDSGTEAFF. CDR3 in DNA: TGTGCCAGCACTCGGGATTCGGGCACTGAAGCTTTCTTT.

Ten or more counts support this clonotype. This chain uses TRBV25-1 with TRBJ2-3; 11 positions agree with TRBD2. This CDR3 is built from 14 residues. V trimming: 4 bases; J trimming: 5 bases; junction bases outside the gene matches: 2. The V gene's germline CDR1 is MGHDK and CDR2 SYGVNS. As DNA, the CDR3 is TGTGCCAGCAGTGTAGCGGGGGGGAGAGATACGCAGTATTTT. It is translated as CASSVAGGRDTQYF.

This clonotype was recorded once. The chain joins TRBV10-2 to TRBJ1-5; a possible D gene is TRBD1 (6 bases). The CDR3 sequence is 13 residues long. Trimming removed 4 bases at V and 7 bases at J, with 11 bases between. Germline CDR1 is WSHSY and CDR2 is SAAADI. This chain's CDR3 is CASSAGVRQPQHF. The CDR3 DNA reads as TGCGCCAGCAGTGCAGGGGTAAGGCAGCCCCAGCATTTT.

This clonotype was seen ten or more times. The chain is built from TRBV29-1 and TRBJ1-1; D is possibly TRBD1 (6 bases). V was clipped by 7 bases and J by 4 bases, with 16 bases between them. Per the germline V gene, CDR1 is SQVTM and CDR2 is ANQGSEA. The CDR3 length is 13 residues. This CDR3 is CSAWGGGITEAFF. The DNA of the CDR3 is TGCAGCGCATGGGGGGGCGGAATCACTGAAGCTTTCTTT.

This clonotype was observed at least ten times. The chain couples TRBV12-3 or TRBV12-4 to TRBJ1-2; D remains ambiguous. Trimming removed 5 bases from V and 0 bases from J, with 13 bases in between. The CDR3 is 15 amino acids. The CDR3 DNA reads TGTGCCAGCAGTCCTTTGACGGGGACTAACTATGGCTACACCTTC. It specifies CASSPLTGTNYGYTF.

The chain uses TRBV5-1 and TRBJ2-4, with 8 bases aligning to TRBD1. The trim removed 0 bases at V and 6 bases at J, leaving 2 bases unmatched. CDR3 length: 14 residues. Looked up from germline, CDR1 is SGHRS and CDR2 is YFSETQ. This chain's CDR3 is CASSLEGTGNIQYF. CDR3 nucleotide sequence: TGCGCCAGCAGCTTGGAAGGGACAGGAAACATTCAGTACTTC.

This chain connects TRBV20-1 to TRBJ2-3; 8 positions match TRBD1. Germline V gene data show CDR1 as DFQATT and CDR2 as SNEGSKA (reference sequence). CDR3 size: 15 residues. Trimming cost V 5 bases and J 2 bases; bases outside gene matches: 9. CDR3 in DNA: TGCAGTGCTGCCCGGCGGACAGGGTTCACAGATACGCAGTATTTT. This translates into CSAARRTGFTDTQYF.

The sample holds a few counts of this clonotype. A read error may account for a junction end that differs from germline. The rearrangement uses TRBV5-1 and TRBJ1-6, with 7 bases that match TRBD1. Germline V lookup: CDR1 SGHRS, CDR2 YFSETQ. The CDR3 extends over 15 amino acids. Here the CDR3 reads CASSPGQARGSPLNF. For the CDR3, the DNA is TGCGCCAGCAGCCCAGGACAGGCAAGGGGTTCACCCCTCAACTTT.

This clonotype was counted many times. Here the CDR3 reads CASRWTGGGYSNEQFF. DNA of the CDR3: TGTGCCAGCCGTTGGACGGGCGGGGGATATTCCAATGAGCAGTTCTTC. The chain links TRBV12-3 or TRBV12-4 to TRBJ2-1, with TRBD2 matching over 7 bases. V was pared by 8 bases and J by 6 bases, with 16 bases of the junction left unmatched. The CDR3 totals 16 residues.

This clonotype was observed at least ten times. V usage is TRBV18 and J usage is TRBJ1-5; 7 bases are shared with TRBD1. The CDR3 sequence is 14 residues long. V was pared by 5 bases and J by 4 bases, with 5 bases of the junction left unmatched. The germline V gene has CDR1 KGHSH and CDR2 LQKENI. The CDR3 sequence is CASSTTGWNQPQHF. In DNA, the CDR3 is TGTGCCAGCTCAACGACAGGGTGGAATCAGCCCCAGCATTTT.

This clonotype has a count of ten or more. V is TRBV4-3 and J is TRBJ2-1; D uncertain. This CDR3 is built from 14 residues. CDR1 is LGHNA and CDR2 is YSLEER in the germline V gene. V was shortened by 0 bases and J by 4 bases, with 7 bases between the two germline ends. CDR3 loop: CASSQDKLYNEQFF. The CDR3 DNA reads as TGCGCCAGCAGCCAAGACAAACTTTACAATGAGCAGTTCTTC.